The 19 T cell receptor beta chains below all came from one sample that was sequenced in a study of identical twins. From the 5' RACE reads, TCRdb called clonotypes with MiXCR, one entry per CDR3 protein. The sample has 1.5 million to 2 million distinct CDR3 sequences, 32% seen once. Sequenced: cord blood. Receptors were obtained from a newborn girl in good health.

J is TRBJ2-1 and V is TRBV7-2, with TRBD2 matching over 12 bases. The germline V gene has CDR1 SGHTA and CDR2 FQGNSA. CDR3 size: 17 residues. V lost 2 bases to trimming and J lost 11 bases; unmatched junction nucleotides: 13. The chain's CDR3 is CASSLIPLAGGLVKQFF. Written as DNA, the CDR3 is TGTGCCAGCAGCTTAATACCCCTAGCGGGAGGGCTCGTTAAGCAGTTCTTC.

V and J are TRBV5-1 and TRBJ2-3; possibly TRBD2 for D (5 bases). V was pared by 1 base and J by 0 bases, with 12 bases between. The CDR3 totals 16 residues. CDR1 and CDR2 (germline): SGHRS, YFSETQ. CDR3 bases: TGCGCCAGCAGCTTGCGAGGACTCTCTAGCACAGATACGCAGTATTTT. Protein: CASSLRGLSSTDTQYF. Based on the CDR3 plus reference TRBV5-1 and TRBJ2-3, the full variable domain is KAGVTQTPRYLIKTRGQQVTLSCSPISGHRSVSWYQQTPGQGLQFLFEYFSETQRNKGNFPGRFSGRQFSNSRSEMNVSTLELGDSALYLCASSLRGLSSTDTQYFGPGTRLTVL.

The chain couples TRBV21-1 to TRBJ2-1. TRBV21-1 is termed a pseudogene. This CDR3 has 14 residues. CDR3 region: CARTTGGSYNEQFF. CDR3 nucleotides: TGTGCCAGAACCACAGGGGGCTCCTACAATGAGCAGTTCTTC.

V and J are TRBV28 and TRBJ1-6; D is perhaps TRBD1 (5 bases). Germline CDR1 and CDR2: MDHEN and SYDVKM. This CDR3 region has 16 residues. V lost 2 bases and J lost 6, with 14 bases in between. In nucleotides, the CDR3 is TGTGCCAGCAGTTTAAGGACCTGGGGCCTTAATTCACCCCTCCACTTT. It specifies CASSLRTWGLNSPLHF.

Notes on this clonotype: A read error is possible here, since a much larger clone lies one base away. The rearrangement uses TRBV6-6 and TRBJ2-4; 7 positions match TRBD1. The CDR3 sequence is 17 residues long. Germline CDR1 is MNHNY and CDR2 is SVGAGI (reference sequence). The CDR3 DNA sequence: TGTGCCGGCAGTTACGTGACAGGGAAGGGAGCCAAAAACATTCAGTACTTC. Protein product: CAGSYVTGKGAKNIQYF.

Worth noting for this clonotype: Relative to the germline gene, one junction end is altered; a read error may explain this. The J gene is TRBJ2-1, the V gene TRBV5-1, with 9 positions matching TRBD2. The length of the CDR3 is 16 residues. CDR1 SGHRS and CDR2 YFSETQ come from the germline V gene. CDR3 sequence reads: CASTRRDSGRINGQFF. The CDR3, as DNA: TGCGCCAGCACCCGGAGAGATAGCGGGAGAATCAATGGGCAGTTCTTC.

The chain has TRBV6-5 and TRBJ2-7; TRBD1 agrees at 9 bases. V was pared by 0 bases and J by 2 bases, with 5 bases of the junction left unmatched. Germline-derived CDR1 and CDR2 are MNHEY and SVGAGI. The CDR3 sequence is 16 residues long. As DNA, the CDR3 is TGTGCCAGCAGTTACTCACCGGGACAGGGAACCTACGAGCAGTACTTC. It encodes CASSYSPGQGTYEQYF.

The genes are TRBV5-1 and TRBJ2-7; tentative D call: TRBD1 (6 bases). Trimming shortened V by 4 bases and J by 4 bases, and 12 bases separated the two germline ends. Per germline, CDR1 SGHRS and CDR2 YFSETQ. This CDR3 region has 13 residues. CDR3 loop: CASSRDKGYEQYF. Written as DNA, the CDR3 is TGCGCCAGCAGCAGGGACAAGGGGTACGAGCAGTACTTC.

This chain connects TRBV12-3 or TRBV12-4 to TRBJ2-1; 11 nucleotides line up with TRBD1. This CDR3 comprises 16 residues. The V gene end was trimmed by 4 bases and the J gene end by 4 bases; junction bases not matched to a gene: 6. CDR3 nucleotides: TGTGCCAGCAGTTCGCGCCGGGACAGGGGGTACAATGAGCAGTTCTTC. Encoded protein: CASSSRRDRGYNEQFF.

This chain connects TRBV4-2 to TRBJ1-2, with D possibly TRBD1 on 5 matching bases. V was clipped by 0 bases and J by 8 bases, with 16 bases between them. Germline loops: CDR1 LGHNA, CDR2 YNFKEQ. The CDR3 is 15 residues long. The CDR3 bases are TGTGCCAGCAGCCAAGATATAGCGGGGGAGGTCGGCTACACCTTC. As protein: CASSQDIAGEVGYTF.

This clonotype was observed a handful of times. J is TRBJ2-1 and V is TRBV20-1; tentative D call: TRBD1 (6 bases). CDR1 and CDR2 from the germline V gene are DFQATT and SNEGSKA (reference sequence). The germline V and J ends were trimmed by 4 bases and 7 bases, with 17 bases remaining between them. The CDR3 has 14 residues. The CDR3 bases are TGCAGTGCTAAAGCAGGGGCTGGGGCTAATGAGCAGTTCTTC. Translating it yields CSAKAGAGANEQFF.

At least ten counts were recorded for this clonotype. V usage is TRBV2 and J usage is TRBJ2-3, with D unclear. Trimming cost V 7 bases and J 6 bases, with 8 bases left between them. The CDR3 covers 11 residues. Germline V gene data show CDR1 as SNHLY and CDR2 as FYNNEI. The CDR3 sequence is CASTVRDTQYF. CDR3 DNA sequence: TGTGCCAGCACGGTTCGCGATACGCAGTATTTT.

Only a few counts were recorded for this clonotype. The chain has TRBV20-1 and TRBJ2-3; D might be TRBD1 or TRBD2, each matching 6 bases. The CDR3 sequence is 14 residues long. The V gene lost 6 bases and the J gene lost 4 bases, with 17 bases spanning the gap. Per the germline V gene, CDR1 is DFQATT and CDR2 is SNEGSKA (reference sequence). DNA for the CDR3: TGCAGTGCCCCGCCTGGGGGGCGCCCAGATACGCAGTATTTT. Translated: CSAPPGGRPDTQYF.

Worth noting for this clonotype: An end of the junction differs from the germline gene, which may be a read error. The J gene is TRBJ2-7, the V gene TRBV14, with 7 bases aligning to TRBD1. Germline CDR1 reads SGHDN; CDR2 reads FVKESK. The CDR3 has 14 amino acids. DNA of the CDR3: TGTGCCAGCAGACGGACAGGTAGCTCCTACGAGCGGTACTTC. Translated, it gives CASRRTGSSYERYF. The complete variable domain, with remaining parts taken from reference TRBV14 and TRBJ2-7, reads EAGVTQFPSHSVIEKGQTVTLRCDPISGHDNLYWYRRVMGKEIKFLLHFVKESKQDESGMPNNRFLAERTGGTYSTLKVQPAELEDSGVYFCASRRTGSSYERYFGPGTRLTVT.

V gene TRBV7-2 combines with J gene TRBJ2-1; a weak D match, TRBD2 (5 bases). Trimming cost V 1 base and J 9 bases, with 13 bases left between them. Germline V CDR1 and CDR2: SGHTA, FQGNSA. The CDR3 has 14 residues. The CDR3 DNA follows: TGTGCCAGCAGCTTAGTTCCCCGTAGCGCTGAGCAGTTCTTC. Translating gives CASSLVPRSAEQFF.

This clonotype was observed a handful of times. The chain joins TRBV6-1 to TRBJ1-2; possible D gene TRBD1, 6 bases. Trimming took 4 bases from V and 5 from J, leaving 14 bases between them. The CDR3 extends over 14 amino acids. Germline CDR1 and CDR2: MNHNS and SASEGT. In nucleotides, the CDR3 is TGTGCCAGCAGTGGGGGTCGGGACACTTATGGCTACACCTTC. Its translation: CASSGGRDTYGYTF.

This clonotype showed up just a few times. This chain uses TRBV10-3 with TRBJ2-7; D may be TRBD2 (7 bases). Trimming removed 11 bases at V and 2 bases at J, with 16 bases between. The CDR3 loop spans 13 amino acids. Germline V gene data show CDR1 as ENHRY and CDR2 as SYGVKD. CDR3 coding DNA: TGTGCCCAAAGGGGGGGCCCTACCTACGAGCAGTACTTC. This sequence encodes CAQRGGPTYEQYF.

CDR3 bases: TGCAGTGCTTGGACAGCCTACGAGCAGTACTTC. Translation: CSAWTAYEQYF. The chain is built from TRBV20-1 and TRBJ2-7; weak D call: TRBD1 (6 bases). The CDR3 is 11 residues long. CDR1 is DFQATT, CDR2 SNEGSKA, per germline (reference sequence). Between the trimmed V and J ends, which lost 5 bases and 2 bases, there was a span of 7 bases.

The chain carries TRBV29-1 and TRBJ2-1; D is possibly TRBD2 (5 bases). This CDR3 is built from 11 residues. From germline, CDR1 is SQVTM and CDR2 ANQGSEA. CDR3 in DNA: TGCGCCAAACGGGGCTACAATGAGCAGTTCTTC. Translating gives CAKRGYNEQFF.